The clone carrying this TCR beta chain occurred many times. Its antigen is undetermined. MiXCR, applied by TCRdb to the 5' RACE reads, yields one record per CDR3 protein. Of 150,000 or so distinct CDR3 sequences listed, roughly 4% are singletons. Someone pulled total RNA out of unfractionated whole blood. The record originates from a study of human T cells and chemical hapten exposure. About the study: Small discrepancies in pooled library volume mainly accounted for the varying TCR yields per sample.

Points from the study as a whole: TCRs at a frequency above 1 in 1000 stayed unchanged with DPC sensitization.

The clonotype comes from a female donor in good health.

CDR3 nucleotide sequence: TGTGCCAGCAGCCTTCAGAGCTCCTATAATTCACCCCTCCACTTT. Translation gives CASSLQSSYNSPLHF. The rearrangement joins TRBV13 to TRBJ1-6; unclear D gene. V shed 5 bases and J shed 0 bases, with 8 bases lying between them. Per germline, CDR1 PRHDT and CDR2 FYEKMQ (reference sequence). The CDR3 is made up of 15 amino acids.